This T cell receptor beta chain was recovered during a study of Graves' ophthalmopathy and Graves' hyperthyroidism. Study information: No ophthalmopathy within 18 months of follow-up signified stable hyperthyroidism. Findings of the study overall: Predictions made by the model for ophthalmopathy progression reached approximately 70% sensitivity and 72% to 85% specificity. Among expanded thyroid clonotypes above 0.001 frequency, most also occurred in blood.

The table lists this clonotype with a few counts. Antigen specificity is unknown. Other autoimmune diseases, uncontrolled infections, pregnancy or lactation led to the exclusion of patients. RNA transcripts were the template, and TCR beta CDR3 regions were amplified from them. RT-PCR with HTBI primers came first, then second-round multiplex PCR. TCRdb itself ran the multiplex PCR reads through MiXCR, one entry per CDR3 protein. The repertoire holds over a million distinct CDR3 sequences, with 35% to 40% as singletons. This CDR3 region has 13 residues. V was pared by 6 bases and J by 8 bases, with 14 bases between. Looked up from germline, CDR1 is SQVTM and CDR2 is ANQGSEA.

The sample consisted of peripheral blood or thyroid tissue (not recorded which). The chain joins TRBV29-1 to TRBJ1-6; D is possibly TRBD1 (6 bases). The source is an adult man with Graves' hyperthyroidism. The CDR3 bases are TGCAGCGTCGGGGGCGGGGACGATTCACCCCTCCACTTT. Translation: CSVGGGDDSPLHF.